Listed below are T cell receptor beta chains from one sample, sequenced in a study of vaccination effects on CD4 cells after COVID-19. Antigens for these TCRs are unknown. Generated by immunoSEQ multiplex PCR, the TCRdb table keeps only in-frame clones and is missing some. The sample has under 70,000 clones, more than 75% seen once. Sequenced here: CD4+ T cells from PBMCs cultured with HIV peptides, sampled before COVID-19 vaccination. These receptor sequences come from a human donor who had a prior SARS-CoV-2 infection. CDR3s include the opening cysteine and the closing phenylalanine or tryptophan. A D gene is named only where the DNA matches it firmly. Size is stated for part of the rows, as once, few or many counts, or as a class when the clone is expanded.

TRBJ1-3,NA,TRBV9,NA,CASSPIQGYGNTIYF,TGTGCCAGCAGCCCTATACAGGGTTACGGAAACACCATATATTTT
TRBJ1-2,NA,TRBV7-8,TRBD1,CASSLDPGQGSTNYGYTF,TGTGCCAGCAGCCTCGATCCGGGACAGGGATCCACTAACTATGGCTACACCTTC
TRBJ2-6,NA,TRBV20-1,NA,CSASEEVSGANVLTF,TGCAGTGCTAGTGAAGAGGTTTCTGGGGCCAACGTCCTGACTTTC
TRBJ1-1,NA,TRBV4-1,NA,CASSLLHQAMNTEAFF,TGCGCCAGCAGCCTACTACACCAGGCAATGAACACTGAAGCTTTCTTT
TRBJ2-7,few,TRBV21-1,NA,CASSKVGGLAGGYEQYF,TGTGCCAGCAGCAAAGTGGGTGGACTAGCGGGAGGATACGAGCAGTACTTC
TRBJ2-1,NA,TRBV18,TRBD1,CASSIKDRAYNEQFF,TGTGCCAGCTCAATCAAGGACAGGGCTTACAATGAGCAGTTCTTC
TRBJ1-1,NA,TRBV2,TRBD1,CASKDREVTEAFF,TGTGCCAGCAAGGACAGGGAGGTCACTGAAGCTTTCTTT
TRBJ1-5,few,TRBV19,NA,CASSMGRDQPQHF,TGTGCCAGTAGTATGGGCAGGGATCAGCCCCAGCATTTT
TRBJ2-7,NA,TRBV5-5,TRBD1,CASSTGDLLLYEQYF,TGTGCCAGCAGTACAGGGGACCTTTTACTCTACGAGCAGTACTTC
TRBJ2-7,NA,TRBV5-1,TRBD1,CASSLGSRTGGYEQYF,TGCGCCAGCAGCTTGGGTTCCCGGACAGGGGGCTACGAGCAGTACTTC
TRBJ2-7,NA,TRBV5-6,NA,CASSSIPGSGPYEQYF,TGTGCCAGCAGCTCGATCCCGGGCTCCGGACCGTACGAGCAGTACTTC
TRBJ1-2,NA,TRBV4-1,NA,CASSQDGFSNYGYTF,TGCGCCAGCAGCCAAGATGGCTTTTCTAACTATGGCTACACCTTC
TRBJ1-4,NA,TRBV5-4,NA,CASSSQGATNEKLFF,TGTGCCAGCAGCTCCCAGGGTGCAACTAATGAAAAACTGTTTTTT
TRBJ1-5,few,TRBV4-2,TRBD1,CASRDDRADQPQHF,TGTGCCAGCAGAGACGACAGGGCCGATCAGCCCCAGCATTTT
TRBJ2-3,few,TRBV12-3/TRBV12-4,NA,CASSLVRTDTQYF,TGTGCCAGCAGTTTAGTTCGCACAGATACGCAGTATTTT
TRBJ2-7,NA,TRBV2,NA,CAGDSTGGSGYEQYF,TGTGCCGGTGATTCAACAGGTGGGTCCGGGTACGAGCAGTACTTC
TRBJ1-5,NA,TRBV15,TRBD1,CATSMDRYLQPQHF,TGTGCCACCAGCATGGACAGGTATCTCCAGCCCCAGCATTTT